This is a list of T cell receptor beta chains from one sample in a study of cytomegalovirus exposure and HLA in healthy donors. Repertoires were generated with immunoSEQ multiplex PCR, while TCRdb's copy carries only in-frame clones and drops some. The sample contains more than 150,000 clones, more than 75% of which appear only once. Input material: PBMCs. The receptor source for this set is a woman aged 25 to 39 in good health and CMV-seropositive. Each CDR3 is given with its conserved first and last residue. The order of the fields is J gene, V gene, CDR3 protein.

j_gene: TRBJ1-6
v_gene: TRBV29-1
CDR3aa: CSGDRGLGNSPLHF

j_gene: TRBJ2-5
v_gene: TRBV9
CDR3aa: CASSAVGGQQETQYF

j_gene: TRBJ2-5
v_gene: TRBV7-9
CDR3aa: CASNSRGNGEETQYF

j_gene: TRBJ1-2
v_gene: TRBV6-5
CDR3aa: CASSFSQRLNYGYTF

j_gene: TRBJ2-5
v_gene: TRBV6-5
CDR3aa: CASSYSGYGEETQYF

j_gene: TRBJ1-1
v_gene: TRBV2
CDR3aa: CASSEVMGGTEAFF

j_gene: TRBJ2-1
v_gene: TRBV12-5
CDR3aa: CASGQTGINEQFF

j_gene: TRBJ1-5
v_gene: TRBV6-1
CDR3aa: CASTTDPAGNQPQHF

j_gene: TRBJ2-4
v_gene: TRBV7-8
CDR3aa: CASSEPRDGGLAKNIQYF

j_gene: TRBJ2-5
v_gene: TRBV5-4
CDR3aa: CASSSSGRQETQYF

j_gene: TRBJ2-2
v_gene: TRBV9
CDR3aa: CASQGSGELFF

j_gene: TRBJ1-2
v_gene: TRBV18
CDR3aa: CASSPGQGVYGYTF

j_gene: TRBJ2-7
v_gene: TRBV2
CDR3aa: CASSERRGPPYEQYF

j_gene: TRBJ1-2
v_gene: TRBV14
CDR3aa: CASSAHSYGYTF

j_gene: TRBJ2-3
v_gene: TRBV6-1
CDR3aa: CASSGGGIQDTQYF

j_gene: TRBJ2-1
v_gene: TRBV2
CDR3aa: CASSTQTSGGAIF

j_gene: TRBJ2-3
v_gene: TRBV7-2
CDR3aa: CASSLGVGASTDTQYF

j_gene: TRBJ2-5
v_gene: TRBV25-1
CDR3aa: CASSGYSRGAQYF

j_gene: TRBJ1-2
v_gene: TRBV19
CDR3aa: CASSPFRDRSNYGYTF

j_gene: TRBJ2-3
v_gene: TRBV13
CDR3aa: CASSPPGLASADTQYF

j_gene: TRBJ2-3
v_gene: TRBV1
CDR3aa: CTSSQDRRAGGPDTQYF

j_gene: TRBJ2-5
v_gene: TRBV6-1
CDR3aa: CATLQGNGLVETQYF

j_gene: TRBJ1-6
v_gene: TRBV10-3
CDR3aa: CAISVGQYNSPLHF

j_gene: TRBJ1-6
v_gene: TRBV28
CDR3aa: CASSLQGNNSPLHF

j_gene: TRBJ2-3
v_gene: TRBV7-2
CDR3aa: CASSLARQGMLAGEGDTQYF

j_gene: TRBJ2-7
v_gene: TRBV4-2
CDR3aa: CASSQGSGSSYEQYF

j_gene: TRBJ2-7
v_gene: TRBV6-4
CDR3aa: CASSDPPHRVYEQYF

j_gene: TRBJ1-2
v_gene: TRBV7-9
CDR3aa: CASSSRTGMNNYGYTF

j_gene: TRBJ1-1
v_gene: TRBV20-1
CDR3aa: CSARELGEAFF

j_gene: TRBJ2-7
v_gene: TRBV7-9
CDR3aa: CASSLAVKGGRNEQYF

j_gene: TRBJ1-2
v_gene: TRBV7-9
CDR3aa: CASSLGRAISLNGYTF

j_gene: TRBJ2-3
v_gene: TRBV5-6
CDR3aa: CASSLGADTQYF

j_gene: TRBJ1-2
v_gene: TRBV28
CDR3aa: CASSYGTGEYNYGYTF

j_gene: TRBJ1-5
v_gene: TRBV6-1
CDR3aa: CASGRDSGQPQHF

j_gene: TRBJ1-4
v_gene: TRBV7-9
CDR3aa: CASSLGQPATNEKLFF

j_gene: TRBJ2-5
v_gene: TRBV11-3
CDR3aa: CASSAGRQVGETQYF

j_gene: TRBJ2-1
v_gene: TRBV25-1
CDR3aa: CASSRGSGGIEQFF

j_gene: TRBJ1-4
v_gene: TRBV2
CDR3aa: CASSFQKEKLFF

j_gene: TRBJ2-1
v_gene: TRBV10-2
CDR3aa: CASSESVRGPSYNEQFF

j_gene: TRBJ2-5
v_gene: TRBV5-4
CDR3aa: CASSLDGTAGSETQYF

j_gene: TRBJ1-4
v_gene: TRBV5-4
CDR3aa: CASSPGPGDKLFF

j_gene: TRBJ2-7
v_gene: TRBV2
CDR3aa: CASSESDVGSLSYEQYF

j_gene: TRBJ2-5
v_gene: TRBV11-2
CDR3aa: CASSLEGASGGQETQYF

j_gene: TRBJ1-2
v_gene: TRBV5-6
CDR3aa: CASSLALLQGQGYTF

j_gene: TRBJ2-7
v_gene: TRBV6-5
CDR3aa: CASRPDEGAGYEQYF

j_gene: TRBJ1-6
v_gene: TRBV4-1
CDR3aa: CASSQGPAIGSPLHF

j_gene: TRBJ2-1
v_gene: TRBV19
CDR3aa: CASSRWSASGGASSYNEQFF

j_gene: TRBJ2-1
v_gene: TRBV2
CDR3aa: CASSGRWQFF

j_gene: TRBJ2-3
v_gene: TRBV10-3
CDR3aa: CAITGLAGGESQYF

j_gene: TRBJ2-1
v_gene: TRBV9
CDR3aa: CASSVDLSSYNEQFF

j_gene: TRBJ2-7
v_gene: TRBV13
CDR3aa: CASSLGGSGGYEQYF

j_gene: TRBJ2-5
v_gene: TRBV7-8
CDR3aa: CASSPGSRGEETQYF

j_gene: TRBJ2-7
v_gene: TRBV4-1
CDR3aa: CASSQVRGSYEQYF

j_gene: TRBJ2-7
v_gene: TRBV4-2
CDR3aa: CASSLGQGGSYEQYF

j_gene: TRBJ1-6
v_gene: TRBV7-2
CDR3aa: CASSPSGGGSSPLHF